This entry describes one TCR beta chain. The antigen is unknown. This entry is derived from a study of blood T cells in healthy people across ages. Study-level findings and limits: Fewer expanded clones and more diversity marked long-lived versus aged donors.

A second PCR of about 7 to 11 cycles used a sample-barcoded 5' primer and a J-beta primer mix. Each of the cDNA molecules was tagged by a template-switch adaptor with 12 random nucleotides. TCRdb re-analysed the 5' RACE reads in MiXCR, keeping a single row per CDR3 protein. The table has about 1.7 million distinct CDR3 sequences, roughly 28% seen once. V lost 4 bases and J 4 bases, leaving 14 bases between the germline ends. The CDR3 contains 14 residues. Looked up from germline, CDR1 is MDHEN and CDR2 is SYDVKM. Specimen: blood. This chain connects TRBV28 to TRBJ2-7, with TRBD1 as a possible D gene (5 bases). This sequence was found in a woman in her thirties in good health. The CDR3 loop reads CASSSPRTRYEQYF. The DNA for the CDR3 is TGTGCCAGCAGTTCCCCCCGGACAAGATACGAGCAGTACTTC.